This T cell receptor beta chain was sequenced during a study of blood T cell repertoires in COVID-19. On the study more broadly: Samples taken during acute and convalescent COVID-19 were collected in the United States, Italy and Spain. T cells, B-cell-depleted T cells, or PBMCs supplied cDNA or gDNA.

The CDR3 loop spans 14 amino acids. Germline V lookup: CDR1 LGHNA, CDR2 YSLEER. V was pared by 4 bases and J by 5 bases, with 3 bases of the junction left unmatched. This clone was observed a single time. As processed by the authors: Amplified reference gene primers provided the basis for estimating nucleated cell counts. Data came from immunoSEQ multiplex PCR; TCRdb stores just in-frame clones and leaves some out. V and J calls and clone size follow that table, whereas D and trimming were derived from the DNA. Among around 58,000 clones, 65% to 90% were seen once, and the ten largest hold around 20%.

This receptor was taken from a human donor in a cohort sampled during active COVID-19. This chain links TRBV4-3 with TRBJ1-5; 9 bases map to TRBD1. The sample was peripheral blood. CDR3 protein: CASSLRTGDQPQHF. CDR3 coding DNA: TGCGCCAGCAGCCTAAGGACAGGGGATCAGCCCCAGCATTTT.